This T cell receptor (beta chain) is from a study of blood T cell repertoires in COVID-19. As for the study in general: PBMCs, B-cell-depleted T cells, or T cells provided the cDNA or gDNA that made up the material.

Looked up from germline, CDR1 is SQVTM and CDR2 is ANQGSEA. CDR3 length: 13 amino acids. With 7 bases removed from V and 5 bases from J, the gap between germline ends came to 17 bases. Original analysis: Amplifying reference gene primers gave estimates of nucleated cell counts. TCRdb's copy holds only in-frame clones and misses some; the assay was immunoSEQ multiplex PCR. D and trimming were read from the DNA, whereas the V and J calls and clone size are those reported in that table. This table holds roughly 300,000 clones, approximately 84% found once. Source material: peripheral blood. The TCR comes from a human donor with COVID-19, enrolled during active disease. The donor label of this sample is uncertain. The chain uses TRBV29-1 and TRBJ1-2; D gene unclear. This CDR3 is CSAARGGAYGYTF. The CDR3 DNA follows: TGCAGCGCCGCTCGGGGAGGAGCGTATGGCTACACCTTC.